These 21 T cell receptor beta chains were sequenced from one sample in a study of cytomegalovirus exposure and HLA in healthy donors (dated by TCRdb to 2015 to 2018). Library preparation employed the immunoSEQ multiplex PCR assay. A mixture of 60 forward primers for TCR Vbeta segments and 13 reverse primers for TCR Jbeta segments was used in the multiplex PCR. TCRdb provides this immuneACCESS table in a form limited to in-frame rearrangements. Some clones are lacking; in checked studies, under half of them reflect an unresolved V gene, and why the rest are absent is not known. The sample has 150,000 to 200,000 clones on record, roughly 79% of them singletons. The top ten clones comprise about an eighth of the sample. The sample consisted of PBMCs. These receptors were obtained from a man aged 50 to 60 in good health and CMV-seropositive.

J is TRBJ2-1 and V is TRBV9; 7 bases line up with TRBD1. Losses at the gene ends were 0 bases for V and 5 bases for J; bases not matched to a gene: 2. This CDR3 comprises 14 residues. Looked up from germline, CDR1 is SGDLS and CDR2 is YYNGEE. The CDR3 reads CASSVGQGNNEQFF. CDR3 DNA: TGTGCCAGCAGCGTAGGACAGGGTAACAATGAGCAGTTCTTC.

V and J are TRBV4-1 and TRBJ2-3, with 7 bases matching TRBD2. The V gene end was trimmed by 0 bases and the J gene end by 6 bases; junction bases not matched to a gene: 6. The CDR3 contains 15 residues. The germline V gene has CDR1 MGHRA and CDR2 YSYEKL. The CDR3 reads CASSQDLAARDTQYF. In DNA form, the CDR3 reads TGCGCCAGCAGCCAAGATCTAGCGGCTAGGGATACGCAGTATTTT.

This clone was counted between two and nine times. The rearrangement joins TRBV6-5 to TRBJ1-5; D is ambiguous. Trimming took off 5 bases at V and 6 bases at J, with 17 bases between the two ends. This CDR3 contains 15 residues. The V gene's germline CDR1 is MNHEY and CDR2 SVGAGI. CDR3 residues: CASSPGRLYGQPQHF. DNA of the CDR3: TGTGCCAGCAGTCCCGGCAGGTTATATGGTCAGCCCCAGCATTTT.

The rearrangement joins TRBV2 to TRBJ1-2; no clear D. Germline V CDR1 and CDR2: SNHLY, FYNNEI. The CDR3 totals 10 residues. V gave up 3 bases and J gave up 7 bases, with 3 bases separating them. The chain's CDR3 is CASSDSGYTF. For the CDR3, the DNA is TGTGCCAGCAGTGATAGTGGCTACACCTTC.

This clone was counted once. The V and J genes are TRBV5-1 and TRBJ1-5; D is possibly TRBD1 (5 bases). Germline V gives CDR1 SGHRS, CDR2 YFSETQ. There are 15 residues in the CDR3. Trimming cost V 4 bases and J 0 bases, with 11 bases left between them. DNA for the CDR3: TGCGCCAGCAGCCTTGGACAAAATAGCAATCAGCCCCAGCATTTT. As protein: CASSLGQNSNQPQHF.

The chain combines TRBV9 with TRBJ2-4; D might be TRBD1 (6 bases). Trimming removed 4 bases from V and 7 bases from J, with 15 bases in between. This CDR3 comprises 14 residues. Germline V CDR1 and CDR2: SGDLS, YYNGEE. As DNA, the CDR3 is TGTGCCAGCAGCCCAGTGGTACAGGGTAACATTCAGTACTTC. The encoded protein is CASSPVVQGNIQYF.

The rearrangement uses TRBV21-1 and TRBJ1-1. TRBV21-1 is classified as a pseudogene. CDR3 size: 21 residues. The CDR3 nucleotides read TGTGCCAGCAGCAAAGGGGTGGGGGGGCGTTGGAGATGGGTTCTGAACACTGAAGCTTTCTTT. Encoded protein: CASSKGVGGRWRWVLNTEAFF.

The V gene is TRBV11-2, the J gene TRBJ2-3; the match to TRBD1 covers 7 bases. This CDR3 region has 16 residues. V was pared by 3 bases and J by 2 bases, with 8 bases of the junction left unmatched. Germline-derived CDR1 and CDR2 are SGHAT and FQNNGV. DNA of the CDR3: TGTGCCAGCAGCTTCCTACAGGGGCAATTCACAGATACGCAGTATTTT. This gives the protein CASSFLQGQFTDTQYF.

CDR3 amino acids: CASNPSGGNTIYF. CDR3 sequence (DNA): TGTGCCAGCAACCCCTCAGGGGGAAACACCATATATTTT. The J gene is TRBJ1-3, the V gene TRBV25-1; possibly TRBD1 for D (5 bases). The V and J ends lost 7 bases and 4 bases respectively, with 11 bases between them. The germline CDR1 and CDR2 sequences are MGHDK and SYGVNS. CDR3 length equals 13 residues.

This clone has just a few counts. At one boundary the junction diverges from the germline segment, which might be a read error. The rearrangement joins TRBV7-9 to TRBJ1-1, with 9 bases lining up with TRBD1. Germline CDR1 and CDR2: SEHNR and FQNEAQ (reference sequence). This CDR3 contains 14 residues. CDR3: CSSSLQGAGTEAFF. The DNA of the CDR3 is TGTTCCAGCAGTTTACAGGGGGCTGGCACTGAAGCTTTCTTT.

V gene TRBV4-1 combines with J gene TRBJ1-1, with a weak D call TRBD1 (5 bases). V lost 4 bases and J lost 2, with 11 bases in between. Germline CDR1 MGHRA, CDR2 YSYEKL. The CDR3 totals 14 residues. In DNA, the CDR3 is TGCGCCAGCAGCCGTCGGGGGGAAAACACTGAAGCTTTCTTT. Its protein product is CASSRRGENTEAFF.

The genes are TRBV27 and TRBJ2-3; TRBD2 aligns across 7 bases. The CDR3 sequence is 15 residues long. Germline CDR1 MNHEY, CDR2 SMNVEV (reference sequence). The ends lost 5 bases at V and 2 bases at J; junction bases unmatched: 7. CDR3 sequence reads: CASSREGTNTDTQYF. The CDR3 bases are TGTGCCAGCAGTAGGGAGGGAACTAACACAGATACGCAGTATTTT.

This clone was recorded only once. This chain joins TRBV15 and TRBJ1-2; no clear D. The CDR3 consists of 13 residues. From germline, CDR1 is LNHNV and CDR2 YYDKDF (reference sequence). The V and J ends lost 1 base and 3 bases respectively, with 6 bases between them. The CDR3 DNA sequence: TGTGCCACCAGCAGAGGGAGGGACTATGGCTACACCTTC. Its translation is CATSRGRDYGYTF.

The chain combines TRBV19 with TRBJ2-1; a weak D match, TRBD2 (5 bases). This CDR3 has 17 amino acids. In germline, CDR1 is LNHDA, CDR2 SQIVND (reference sequence). Deletions cut 3 bases from V and 5 bases from J, with 20 bases between. The CDR3: CASSMEPGRLSHNEQFF. The DNA for the CDR3 is TGTGCCAGTAGTATGGAGCCGGGAAGGTTAAGTCACAATGAGCAGTTCTTC.

This rearrangement joins TRBV7-9 to TRBJ1-4; D not resolved. Germline lookup yields CDR1 SEHNR and CDR2 FQNEAQ (reference sequence). The CDR3 extends over 15 amino acids. V dropped 3 bases and J dropped 5 bases, with 13 bases sitting between them. CDR3 region: CASSLSTKINEKLFF. The DNA of the CDR3 is TGTGCCAGCAGCTTGAGTACTAAGATAAATGAAAAACTGTTTTTT.

This rearrangement joins TRBV5-1 to TRBJ1-6; D uncertain. This CDR3 contains 17 residues. Looked up from germline, CDR1 is SGHRS and CDR2 is YFSETQ. Trimming shortened V by 2 bases and J by 7 bases, and 19 bases separated the two germline ends. The CDR3 sequence: CASSFRGKAAENSPLHF. CDR3 DNA sequence: TGCGCCAGCAGCTTTCGGGGAAAGGCCGCTGAAAATTCACCCCTCCACTTT.

The V and J genes are TRBV5-6 and TRBJ2-1; no firm D call. V dropped 1 base and J dropped 10 bases, with 9 bases sitting between them. Germline CDR1 and CDR2: SGHDT and YYEEEE. The CDR3 extends over 12 amino acids. The CDR3 DNA reads TGTGCCAGCAGCTTGAGTAATCGGGAGCAGTTCTTC. This translates into CASSLSNREQFF.

The rearrangement uses TRBV6-5 and TRBJ2-3; D is perhaps TRBD1 (6 bases). Trimming took 2 bases from V and 4 from J, leaving 7 bases between them. Germline V gene data show CDR1 as MNHEY and CDR2 as SVGAGI. The CDR3 has 13 amino acids. The CDR3 DNA follows: TGTGCCAGCAGTTACGGGGGCCCAGATACGCAGTATTTT. Translating it yields CASSYGGPDTQYF.

The rearrangement links TRBV5-1 to TRBJ2-3, with 9 bases matching TRBD1. Germline V gene data show CDR1 as SGHRS and CDR2 as YFSETQ. The CDR3 is 15 amino acids. Trimming took 0 bases from V and 5 from J; bases not matched to a gene: 4. The CDR3 loop reads CASSLVGQGVDTQYF. The CDR3 DNA is TGCGCCAGCAGCTTGGTGGGACAGGGTGTAGATACGCAGTATTTT.

The V call is TRBV6-5, the J call TRBJ1-1; 10 bases are shared with TRBD1. With V trimmed by 4 bases and J by 12 bases, 5 bases remained unmatched. From germline, CDR1 is MNHEY and CDR2 SVGAGI. The CDR3 sequence is 12 residues long. CDR3 sequence (DNA): TGTGCCAGCAGTTTCGGACAGGGGGGGACTTTCTTT. Amino acids: CASSFGQGGTFF.

This clone has more than one count but fewer than ten. V and J are TRBV13 and TRBJ1-2, with no clear D. The germline CDR1 and CDR2 sequences are PRHDT and FYEKMQ (reference sequence). This CDR3 spans 19 amino acids. Trimming removed 0 bases from V and 2 bases from J, with 22 bases in between. The CDR3 DNA is TGTGCCAGCAGCTTAGGAACAATTCGGAACAGTAATGCAAACTATGGCTACACCTTC. Encoded protein: CASSLGTIRNSNANYGYTF.